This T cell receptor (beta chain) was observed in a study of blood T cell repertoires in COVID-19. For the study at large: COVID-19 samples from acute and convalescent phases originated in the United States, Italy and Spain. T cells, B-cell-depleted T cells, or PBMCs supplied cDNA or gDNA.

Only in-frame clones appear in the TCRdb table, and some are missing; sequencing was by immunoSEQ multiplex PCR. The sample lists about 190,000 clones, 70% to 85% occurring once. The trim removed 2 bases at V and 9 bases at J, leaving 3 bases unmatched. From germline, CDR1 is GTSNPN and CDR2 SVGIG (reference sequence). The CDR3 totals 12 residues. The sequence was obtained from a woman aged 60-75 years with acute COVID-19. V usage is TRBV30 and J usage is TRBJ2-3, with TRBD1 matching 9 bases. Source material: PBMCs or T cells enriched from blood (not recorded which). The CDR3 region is CAWSLQGATQYF. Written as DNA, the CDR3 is TGTGCCTGGAGTTTACAGGGGGCCACGCAGTATTTT.